This T cell receptor beta chain was observed in a study of OX40 agonist ivuxolimab in advanced cancers. At the level of the study: Hepatocellular carcinoma, melanoma, renal cell or head and neck cancer affected the dose-escalation patients. Participants could have had prior anti-PD-1, anti-PD-L1 or anti-CTLA-4 therapy, and approximately 40% had some. The study reported partial responses in three patients: one hepatocellular carcinoma, two cutaneous melanoma.

Turning to this clone: Its antigen is as yet unknown.

Study-wide points: It was also the case that some nonresponders had low normalized T-cell clonal expansion.

Trimming at V came to 5 bases and at J to 1 base, leaving 0 bases not matched to a gene. The germline V gene encodes CDR1 SQVTM and CDR2 ANQGSEA. This CDR3 has 13 amino acids. Assay: immunoSEQ multiplex PCR; the TCRdb copy retains only in-frame clones and omits some. The sample contains 25,000 to 35,000 clones, roughly 90% of which appear only once. The receptor was derived from an adult with an advanced solid tumor such as melanoma, head and neck, liver or kidney cancer. The V gene is TRBV29-1, the J gene TRBJ2-7, with 12 bases that match TRBD2. This specimen was CD4+ or CD8+ T cells sorted from blood, taken in a trial of the OX40 agonist ivuxolimab. In DNA, the CDR3 is TGCAGCGTTACTAGCGGGAGGTCCTACGAGCAGTACTTC. Protein product: CSVTSGRSYEQYF.